This T cell receptor beta chain was profiled in a study of OX40 agonist ivuxolimab in advanced cancers. Background on the study: At doses from 0.01 to 10 mg/kg, patients were given intravenous ivuxolimab every 2 weeks.

Germline assignment: CDR1 SEHNR and CDR2 FQNEAQ (reference sequence). The CDR3 extends over 11 amino acids. V shed 5 bases and J shed 3 bases, with 5 bases lying between them. Method: immunoSEQ multiplex PCR; TCRdb's copy keeps in-frame clones and lacks some. The data hold about 68,000 clones, with 75% to 95% observed a single time. This sequence originates from an adult with an advanced solid tumor such as melanoma, head and neck, liver or kidney cancer. The chain has TRBV7-9 and TRBJ2-7; no reliable D call. The specimen comprised CD4+ or CD8+ T cells sorted from blood, sampled in a trial of the OX40 agonist ivuxolimab. The CDR3 sequence is CASSPNYEQYF. CDR3 nucleotides: TGTGCCAGCAGCCCCAACTACGAGCAGTACTTC.